Shown below are 10 T cell receptor beta chains from a single sample sequenced in a study of T-cell memory formation after mild COVID-19. In TCRdb, the 5' RACE reads were re-called with MiXCR into one record per CDR3 protein. The sample shows under 450,000 distinct CDR3 sequences, approximately 15% of them seen only once. Source material: PBMCs or a T cell subset sorted from them (not recorded which). All receptors come from a man between 18 and 35 years old who had mild COVID-19 (a few samples of this study predate the infection). Cell type and time point are not known.

About this clonotype itself: One end of the junction fails to match germline, which may point to a read error. V gene TRBV18 combines with J gene TRBJ1-2; D call uncertain. The germline CDR1 and CDR2 sequences are KGHSH and LQKENI. This CDR3 region has 13 residues. The CDR3 sequence is CTSSPPGDYGYTF. Written as DNA, the CDR3 is TGTACCAGCTCACCACCCGGGGACTATGGCTACACCTTC.

The rearrangement links TRBV5-4 to TRBJ2-7; a weak D match, TRBD2 (6 bases). Germline loops: CDR1 SGHNT, CDR2 YYREEE (reference sequence). This CDR3 spans 16 amino acids. Trimming took off 7 bases at V and 1 base at J, with 21 bases between the two ends. The DNA of the CDR3 is TGTGCCAGCCCCCCCGTCCTGGACGGGGGTTCCTACGAGCAGTACTTC. It specifies CASPPVLDGGSYEQYF.

At least ten counts were recorded for this clonotype. The CDR3 sequence is CSARTGGSYNEQFF. CDR3 nucleotides: TGCAGTGCTAGAACAGGGGGCAGCTACAATGAGCAGTTCTTC. V gene TRBV20-1 combines with J gene TRBJ2-1; 9 bases line up with TRBD1. V was pared by 2 bases and J by 3 bases, with 2 bases of the junction left unmatched. Germline-derived CDR1 and CDR2 are DFQATT and SNEGSKA (reference sequence). This CDR3 has 14 amino acids.

This clonotype appeared a few times. This chain connects TRBV5-6 to TRBJ1-1; possible D gene TRBD1, 6 bases. The CDR3 contains 13 residues. Germline V CDR1 and CDR2: SGHDT, YYEEEE. The V and J ends lost 2 bases and 4 bases respectively, with 9 bases between them. CDR3 sequence (DNA): TGTGCCAGCAGCTTAACAGGGCCCACTGAAGCTTTCTTT. This gives the protein CASSLTGPTEAFF.

This chain links TRBV30 with TRBJ1-2; D is uncertain. This CDR3 is built from 11 residues. The germline V gene has CDR1 GTSNPN and CDR2 SVGIG (reference sequence). V lost 8 bases and J lost 2, with 9 bases in between. CDR3 sequence (DNA): TGTGCCGGAGGGATGAACTATGGCTACACCTTC. It translates to CAGGMNYGYTF.

The chain uses TRBV5-1 and TRBJ1-1; D is possibly TRBD1 (5 bases). V shed 0 bases and J shed 3 bases, with 12 bases lying between them. CDR3 length: 15 amino acids. The V gene's germline CDR1 is SGHRS and CDR2 YFSETQ. In DNA form, the CDR3 reads TGCGCCAGCAGCTTGGGGTACAGGAGTTACACTGAAGCTTTCTTT. Protein: CASSLGYRSYTEAFF.

This clonotype was picked up many times. The chain couples TRBV12-3 or TRBV12-4 to TRBJ2-1, with 8 bases that match TRBD1. CDR3 length: 15 residues. J was trimmed by 0 bases and V by 5 bases; bases with no gene match: 3. CDR3 in amino acids: CASSEQGGSYNEQFF. The CDR3 DNA follows: TGTGCCAGCAGTGAACAGGGGGGCTCCTACAATGAGCAGTTCTTC.

This clonotype was recorded only once. The junction differs from germline at one of its ends, possibly a read error. The chain joins TRBV5-1 to TRBJ2-6; tentatively, D is TRBD2 (5 bases). Germline CDR1 reads SGHRS; CDR2 reads YFSETQ. This CDR3 has 16 amino acids. The DNA for the CDR3 is TGCTCCAGCAGCTTGGAGGTCGTGCTTGGGGCCAACGTCCTGACTTTC. Protein: CSSSLEVVLGANVLTF.

V is TRBV7-2 and J is TRBJ1-2; D perhaps matches TRBD1 (5 bases). This CDR3 has 12 residues. V lost 6 bases, J lost 5 bases, and 10 bases lay in between. The germline CDR1 and CDR2 sequences are SGHTA and FQGNSA. The CDR3 DNA is TGTGCCAGCAGGCGAGGGGATTATGGCTACACCTTC. It yields the protein CASRRGDYGYTF.

V and J are TRBV12-3 or TRBV12-4 and TRBJ1-3; D unclear. Trimming cost V 2 bases and J 0 bases, with 5 bases left between them. The CDR3 has 14 residues. This CDR3 reads CASSLISSGNTIYF. CDR3 nucleotides: TGTGCCAGCAGTTTAATAAGCTCTGGAAACACCATATATTTT.